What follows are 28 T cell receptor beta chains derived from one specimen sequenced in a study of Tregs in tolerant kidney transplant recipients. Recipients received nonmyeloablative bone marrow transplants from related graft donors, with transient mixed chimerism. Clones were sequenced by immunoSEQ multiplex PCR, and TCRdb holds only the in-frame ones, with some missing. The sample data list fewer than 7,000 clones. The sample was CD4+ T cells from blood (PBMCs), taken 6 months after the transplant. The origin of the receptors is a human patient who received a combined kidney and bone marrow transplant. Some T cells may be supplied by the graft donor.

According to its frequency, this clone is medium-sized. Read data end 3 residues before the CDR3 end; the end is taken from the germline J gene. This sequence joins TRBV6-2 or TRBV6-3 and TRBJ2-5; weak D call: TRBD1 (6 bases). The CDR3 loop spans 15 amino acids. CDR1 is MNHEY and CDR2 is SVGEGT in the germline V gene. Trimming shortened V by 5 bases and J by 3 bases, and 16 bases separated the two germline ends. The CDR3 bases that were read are TGTGCCAGCAGTCCTTTCACTACAGGGAAAGAGACC. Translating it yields CASSPFTTGKET. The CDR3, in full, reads CASSPFTTGKETQYF.

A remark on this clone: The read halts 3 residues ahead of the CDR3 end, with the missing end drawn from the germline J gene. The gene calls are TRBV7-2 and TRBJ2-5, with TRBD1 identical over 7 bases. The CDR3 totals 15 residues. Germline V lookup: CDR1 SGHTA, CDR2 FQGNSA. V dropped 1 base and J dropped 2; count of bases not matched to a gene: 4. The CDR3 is CASSLVTGAQETQYF. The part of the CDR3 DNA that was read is TGTGCCAGCAGCTTAGTTACAGGGGCACAAGAGACC.

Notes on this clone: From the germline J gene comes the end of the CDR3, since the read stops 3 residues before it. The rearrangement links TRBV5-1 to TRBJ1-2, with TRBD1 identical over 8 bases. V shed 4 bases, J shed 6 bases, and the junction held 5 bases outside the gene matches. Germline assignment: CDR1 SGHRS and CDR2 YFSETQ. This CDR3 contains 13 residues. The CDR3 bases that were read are TGCGCCAGCAGCCCTGACAGGGGTGATGGC. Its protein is CASSPDRGDG. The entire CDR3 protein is CASSPDRGDGYTF.

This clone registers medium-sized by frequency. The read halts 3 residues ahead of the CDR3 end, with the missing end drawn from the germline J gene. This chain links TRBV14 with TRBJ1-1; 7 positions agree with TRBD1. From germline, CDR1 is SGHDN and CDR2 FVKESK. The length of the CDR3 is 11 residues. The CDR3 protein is CASSQRGPAFF. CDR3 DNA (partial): TGTGCCAGCAGCCAAAGGGGGCCA.

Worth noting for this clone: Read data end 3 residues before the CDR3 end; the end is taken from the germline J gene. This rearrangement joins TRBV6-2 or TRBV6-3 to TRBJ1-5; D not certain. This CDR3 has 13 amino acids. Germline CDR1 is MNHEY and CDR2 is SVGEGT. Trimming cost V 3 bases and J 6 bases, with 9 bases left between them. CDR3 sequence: CASSYSPGQPQHF. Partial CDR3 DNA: TGTGCCAGCAGTTATTCTCCAGGTCAGCCC.

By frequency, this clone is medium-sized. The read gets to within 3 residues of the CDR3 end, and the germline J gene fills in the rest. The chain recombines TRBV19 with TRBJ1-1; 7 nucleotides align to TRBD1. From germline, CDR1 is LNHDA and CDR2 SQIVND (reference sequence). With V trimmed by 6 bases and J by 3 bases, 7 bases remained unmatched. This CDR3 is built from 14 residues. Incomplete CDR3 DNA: TGTGCCAGTAGGAAACAGGGGTGGGACACTGAA. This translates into CASRKQGWDTE. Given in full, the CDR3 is CASRKQGWDTEAFF.

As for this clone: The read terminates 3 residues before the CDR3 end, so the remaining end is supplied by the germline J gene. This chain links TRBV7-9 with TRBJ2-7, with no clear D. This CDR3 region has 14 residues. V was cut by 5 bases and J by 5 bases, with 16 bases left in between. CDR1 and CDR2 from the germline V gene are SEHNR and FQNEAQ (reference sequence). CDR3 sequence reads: CASSPPGLVDEQYF. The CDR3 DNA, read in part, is TGTGCCAGCAGCCCACCCGGCCTAGTAGACGAG.

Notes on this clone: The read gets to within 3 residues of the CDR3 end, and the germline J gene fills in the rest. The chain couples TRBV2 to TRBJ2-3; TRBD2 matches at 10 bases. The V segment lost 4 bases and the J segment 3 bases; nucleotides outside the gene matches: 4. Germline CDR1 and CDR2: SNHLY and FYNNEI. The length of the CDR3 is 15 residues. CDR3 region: CASSVQLAGTDTQYF. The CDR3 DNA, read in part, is TGTGCCAGCAGTGTTCAACTAGCGGGAACAGATACG.

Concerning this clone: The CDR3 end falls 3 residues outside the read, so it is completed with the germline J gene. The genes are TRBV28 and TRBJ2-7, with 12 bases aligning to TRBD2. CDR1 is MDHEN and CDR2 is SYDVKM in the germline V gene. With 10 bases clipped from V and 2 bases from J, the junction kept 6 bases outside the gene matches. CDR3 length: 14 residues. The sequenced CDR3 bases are TGTGCCACCACGAGACTAGCGGGAGCCTACGAG. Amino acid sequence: CATTRLAGAYE. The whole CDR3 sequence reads CATTRLAGAYEQYF.

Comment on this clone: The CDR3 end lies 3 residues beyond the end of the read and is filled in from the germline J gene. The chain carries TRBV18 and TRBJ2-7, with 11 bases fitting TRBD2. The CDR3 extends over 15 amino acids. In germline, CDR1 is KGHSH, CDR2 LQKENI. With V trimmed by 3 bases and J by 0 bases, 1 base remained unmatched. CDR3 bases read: TGTGCCAGCTCACCTAGCGGGAGGGCCTCCTACGAG. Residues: CASSPSGRASYE. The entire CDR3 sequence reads CASSPSGRASYEQYF.

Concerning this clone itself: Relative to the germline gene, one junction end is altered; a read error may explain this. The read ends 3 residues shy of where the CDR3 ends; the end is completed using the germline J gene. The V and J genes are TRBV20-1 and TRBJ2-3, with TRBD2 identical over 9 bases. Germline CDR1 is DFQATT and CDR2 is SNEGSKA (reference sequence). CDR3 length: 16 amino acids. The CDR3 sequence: CSARGLASGIPDTQYF. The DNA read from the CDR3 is TGCAGTGCAAGAGGGTTGGCTAGCGGGATCCCAGATACG.

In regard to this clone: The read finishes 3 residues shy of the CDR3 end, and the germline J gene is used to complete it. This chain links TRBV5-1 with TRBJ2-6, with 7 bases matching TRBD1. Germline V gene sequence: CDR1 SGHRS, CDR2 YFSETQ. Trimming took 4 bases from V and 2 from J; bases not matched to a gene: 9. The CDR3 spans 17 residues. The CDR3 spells CASSRGQQATGANVLTF. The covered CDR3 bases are TGCGCCAGCAGCCGGGGACAGCAAGCCACTGGGGCCAACGTC.

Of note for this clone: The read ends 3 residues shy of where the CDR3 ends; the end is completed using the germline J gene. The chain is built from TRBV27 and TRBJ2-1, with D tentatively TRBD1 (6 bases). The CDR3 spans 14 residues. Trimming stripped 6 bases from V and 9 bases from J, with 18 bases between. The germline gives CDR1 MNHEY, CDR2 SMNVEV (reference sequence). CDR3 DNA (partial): TGTGCCAGCAGCTCCGGACAGTCCAGCGGTGAG. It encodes CASSSGQSSGE. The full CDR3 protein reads CASSSGQSSGEQFF.

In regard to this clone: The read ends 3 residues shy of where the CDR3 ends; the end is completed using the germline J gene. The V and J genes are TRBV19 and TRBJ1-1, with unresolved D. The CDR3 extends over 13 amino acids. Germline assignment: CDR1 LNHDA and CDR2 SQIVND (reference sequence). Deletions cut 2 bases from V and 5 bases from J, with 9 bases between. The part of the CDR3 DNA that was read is TGTGCCAGTAGTATATCACCCCAGACTGAA. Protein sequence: CASSISPQTE. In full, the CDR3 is CASSISPQTEAFF.

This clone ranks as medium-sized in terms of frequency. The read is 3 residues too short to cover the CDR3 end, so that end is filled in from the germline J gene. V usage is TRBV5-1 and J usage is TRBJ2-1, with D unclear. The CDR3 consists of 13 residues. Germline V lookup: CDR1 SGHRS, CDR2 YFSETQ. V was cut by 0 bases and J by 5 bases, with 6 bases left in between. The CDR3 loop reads CASSLASDNEQFF. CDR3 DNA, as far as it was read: TGCGCCAGCAGCTTGGCGTCAGACAATGAG.

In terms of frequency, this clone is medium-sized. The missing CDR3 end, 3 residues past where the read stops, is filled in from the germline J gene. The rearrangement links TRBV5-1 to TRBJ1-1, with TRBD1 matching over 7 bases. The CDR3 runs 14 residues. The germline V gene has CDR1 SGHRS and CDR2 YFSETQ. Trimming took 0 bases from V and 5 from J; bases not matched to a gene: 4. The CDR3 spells CASSLEQGRTEAFF. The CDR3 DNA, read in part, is TGCGCCAGCAGCTTGGAACAGGGGAGGACTGAA.

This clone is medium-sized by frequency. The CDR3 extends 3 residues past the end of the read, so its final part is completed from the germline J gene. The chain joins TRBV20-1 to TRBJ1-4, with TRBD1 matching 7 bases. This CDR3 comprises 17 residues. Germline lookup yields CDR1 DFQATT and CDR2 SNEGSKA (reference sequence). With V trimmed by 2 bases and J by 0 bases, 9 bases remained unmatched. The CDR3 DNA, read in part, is TGCAGTGCTAGAAACAGGGACAGTTATGCAACTAATGAAAAA. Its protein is CSARNRDSYATNEK. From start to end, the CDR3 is CSARNRDSYATNEKLFF.

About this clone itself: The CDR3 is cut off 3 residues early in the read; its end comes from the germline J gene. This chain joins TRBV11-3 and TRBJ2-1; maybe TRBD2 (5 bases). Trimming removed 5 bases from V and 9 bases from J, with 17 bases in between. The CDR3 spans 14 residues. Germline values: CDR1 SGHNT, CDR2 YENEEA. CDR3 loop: CASSLVGLHPEQFF. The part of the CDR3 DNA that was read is TGTGCCAGCAGCCTAGTCGGACTTCACCCTGAG.

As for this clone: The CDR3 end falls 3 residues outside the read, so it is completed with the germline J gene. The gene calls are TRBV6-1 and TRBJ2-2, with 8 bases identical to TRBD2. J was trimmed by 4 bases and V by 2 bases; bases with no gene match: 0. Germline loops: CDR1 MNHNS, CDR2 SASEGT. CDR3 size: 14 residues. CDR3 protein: CASSELAGTGELFF. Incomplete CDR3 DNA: TGTGCCAGCAGTGAACTAGCGGGCACCGGGGAG.

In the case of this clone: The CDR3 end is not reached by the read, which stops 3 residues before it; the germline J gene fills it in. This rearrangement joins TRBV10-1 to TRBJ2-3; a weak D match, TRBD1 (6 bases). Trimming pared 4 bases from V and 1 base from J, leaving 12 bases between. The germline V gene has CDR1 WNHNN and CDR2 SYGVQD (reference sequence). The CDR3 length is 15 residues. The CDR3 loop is CASSVSDSCTDTQYF. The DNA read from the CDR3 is TGCGCCAGCAGTGTTTCGGACAGTTGCACAGATACG.

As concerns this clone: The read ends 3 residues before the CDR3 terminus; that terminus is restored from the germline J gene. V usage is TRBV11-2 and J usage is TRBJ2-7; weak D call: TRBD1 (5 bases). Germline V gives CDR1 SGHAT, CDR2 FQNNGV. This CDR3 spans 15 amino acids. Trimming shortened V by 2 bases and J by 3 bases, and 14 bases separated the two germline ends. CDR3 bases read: TGTGCCAGCAGCTTAAATCCAGGGAATATCTACGAG. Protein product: CASSLNPGNIYE. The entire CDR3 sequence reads CASSLNPGNIYEQYF.

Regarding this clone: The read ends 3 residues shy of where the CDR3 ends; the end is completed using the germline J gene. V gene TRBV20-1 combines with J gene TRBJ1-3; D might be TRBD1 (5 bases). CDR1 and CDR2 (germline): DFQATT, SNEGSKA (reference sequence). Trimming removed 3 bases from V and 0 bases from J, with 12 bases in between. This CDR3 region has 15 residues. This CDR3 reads CSARGLSSSGNTIYF. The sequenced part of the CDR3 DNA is TGCAGTGCTAGGGGACTCTCGAGCTCTGGAAACACC.

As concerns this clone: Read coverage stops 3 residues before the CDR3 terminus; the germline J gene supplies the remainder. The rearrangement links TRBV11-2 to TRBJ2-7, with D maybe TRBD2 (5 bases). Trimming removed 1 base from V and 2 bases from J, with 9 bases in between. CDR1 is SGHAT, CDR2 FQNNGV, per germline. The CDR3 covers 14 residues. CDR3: CASSLVLATYEQYF. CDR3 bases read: TGTGCCAGCAGCTTAGTTTTAGCGACCTACGAG.

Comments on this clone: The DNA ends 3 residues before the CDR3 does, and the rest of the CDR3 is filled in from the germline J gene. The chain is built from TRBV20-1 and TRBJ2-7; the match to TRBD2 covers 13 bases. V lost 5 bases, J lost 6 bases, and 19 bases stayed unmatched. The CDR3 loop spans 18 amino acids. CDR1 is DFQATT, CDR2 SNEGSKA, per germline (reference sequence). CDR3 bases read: TGCAGTGCTGACGTTAAAGGGACTAGCGGGACCATGGTACGCGAG. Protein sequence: CSADVKGTSGTMVRE. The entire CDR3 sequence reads CSADVKGTSGTMVREQYF.

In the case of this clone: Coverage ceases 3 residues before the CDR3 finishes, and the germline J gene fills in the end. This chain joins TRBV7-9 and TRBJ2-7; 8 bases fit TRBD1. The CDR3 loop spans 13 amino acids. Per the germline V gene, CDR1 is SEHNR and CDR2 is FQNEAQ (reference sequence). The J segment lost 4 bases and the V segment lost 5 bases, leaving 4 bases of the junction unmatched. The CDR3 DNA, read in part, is TGTGCCAGCAGCAGGACAGGGCTGTACGAG. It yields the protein CASSRTGLYE. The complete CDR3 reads CASSRTGLYEQYF.

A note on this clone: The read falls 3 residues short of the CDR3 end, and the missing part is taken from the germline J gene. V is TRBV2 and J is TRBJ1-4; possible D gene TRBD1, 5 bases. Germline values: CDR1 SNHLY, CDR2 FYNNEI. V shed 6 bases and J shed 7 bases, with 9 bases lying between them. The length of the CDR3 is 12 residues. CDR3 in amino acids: CASRADSEKLFF. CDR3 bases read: TGTGCCAGCAGGGCTGACAGTGAAAAA.

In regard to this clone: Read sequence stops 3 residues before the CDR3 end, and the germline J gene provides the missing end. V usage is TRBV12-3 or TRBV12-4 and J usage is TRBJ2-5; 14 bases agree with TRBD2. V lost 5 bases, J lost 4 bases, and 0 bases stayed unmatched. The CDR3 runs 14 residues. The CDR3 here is CASSGLAGGETQYF. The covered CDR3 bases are TGTGCCAGCAGTGGACTAGCGGGAGGAGAGACC.

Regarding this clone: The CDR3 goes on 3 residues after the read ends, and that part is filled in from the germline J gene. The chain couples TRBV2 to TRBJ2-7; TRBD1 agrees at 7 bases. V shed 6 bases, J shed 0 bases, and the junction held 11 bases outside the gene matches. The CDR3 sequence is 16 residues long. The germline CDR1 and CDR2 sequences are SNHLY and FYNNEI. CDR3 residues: CASRRTTGWSSYEQYF. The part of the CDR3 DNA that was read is TGTGCCAGCAGGCGAACGACAGGGTGGAGCTCCTACGAG. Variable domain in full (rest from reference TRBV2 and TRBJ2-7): EPEVTQTPSHQVTQMGQEVILRCVPISNHLYFYWYRQILGQKVEFLVSFYNNEISEKSEIFDDQFSVERPDGSNFTLKIRSTKLEDSAMYFCASRRTTGWSSYEQYFGPGTRLTVT.